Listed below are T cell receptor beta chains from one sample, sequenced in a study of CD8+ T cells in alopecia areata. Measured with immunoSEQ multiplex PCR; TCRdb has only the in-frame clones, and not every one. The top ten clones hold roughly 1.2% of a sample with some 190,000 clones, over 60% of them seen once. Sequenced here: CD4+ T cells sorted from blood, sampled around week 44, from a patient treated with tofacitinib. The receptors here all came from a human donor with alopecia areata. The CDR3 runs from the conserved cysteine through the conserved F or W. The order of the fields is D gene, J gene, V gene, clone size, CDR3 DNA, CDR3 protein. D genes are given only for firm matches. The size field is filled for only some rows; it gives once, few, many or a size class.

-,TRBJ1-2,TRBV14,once,TGTGCCAGCAGCCAGGGTAATAACTATGGCTACACCTTC,CASSQGNNYGYTF
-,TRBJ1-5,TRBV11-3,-,TGTGCCAGCAGTCATGGGGGCCAGCCCCAGCATTTT,CASSHGGQPQHF
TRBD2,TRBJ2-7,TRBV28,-,TGTGCCAGCCTACTAGCGGGGGCCTGGGAGCAGTACTTC,CASLLAGAWEQYF
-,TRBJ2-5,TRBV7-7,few,TGTGCCAGCAGCCCGGTCTTTGAGAGAGAGACCCAGTACTTC,CASSPVFERETQYF
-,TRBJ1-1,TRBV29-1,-,TGCAGCGTTGAGGACAGAGCCCTTGAAGCTTTCTTT,CSVEDRALEAFF
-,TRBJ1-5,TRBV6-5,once,TGTGCCAGCAGTTACGGCGGGGGTAACAATCAGCCCCAGCATTTT,CASSYGGGNNQPQHF
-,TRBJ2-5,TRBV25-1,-,TGTGCCAGCAGTGAACAGGGTCGAGAGACCCAGTACTTC,CASSEQGRETQYF
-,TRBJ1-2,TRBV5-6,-,TGTGCCAGCAGCTTTACAGGGTCAGATGGCTACACCTTC,CASSFTGSDGYTF
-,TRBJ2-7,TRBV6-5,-,TGTGCCAGCAGGGCTTCCTCCTACGAGCAGTACTTC,CASRASSYEQYF
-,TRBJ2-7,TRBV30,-,TGTGCCTGGAGTCACAGCTACGAGCAGTACTTC,CAWSHSYEQYF
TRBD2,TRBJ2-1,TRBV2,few,TGTGCCAGCACCCAGACTAGCGGGGGGGCCTACAATGAGCAGTTCTTC,CASTQTSGGAYNEQFF
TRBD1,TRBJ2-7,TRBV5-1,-,TGCGCCAGCAGCTTGGGCCAGACAGGGGGCTACGAGCAGTACTTC,CASSLGQTGGYEQYF
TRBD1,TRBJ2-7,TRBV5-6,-,TGTGCCAGCAGCTTCCCCGACAGGGAAGTGAACGAGCAGTACTTC,CASSFPDREVNEQYF
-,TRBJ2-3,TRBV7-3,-,TGTGCCAGCAGCCCACCTGGGGTAGCCTTCCAAGATACGCAGTATTTT,CASSPPGVAFQDTQYF
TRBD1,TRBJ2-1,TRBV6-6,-,TGTGCCACCCTGGACAGGGTTACTGAGCAGTTCTTC,CATLDRVTEQFF
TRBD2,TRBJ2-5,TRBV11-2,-,TGTGCCAGCAGCTTAACGGGGGGGCGGTCAGAGACCCAGTACTTC,CASSLTGGRSETQYF
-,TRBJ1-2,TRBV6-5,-,TGTGCCAGCAGTTCAGGAGGGATTTCCTATGGCTACACCTTC,CASSSGGISYGYTF
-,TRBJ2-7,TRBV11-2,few,TGTGCCAGCAGCTCAAATAGGGGCAACGAGCAGTACTTC,CASSSNRGNEQYF
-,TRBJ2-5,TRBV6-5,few,TGTGCCAGCACCGCGTCAGAAGAGACCCAGTACTTC,CASTASEETQYF
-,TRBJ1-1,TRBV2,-,TGTGCCAGCAGGCGGGAACCCTCCATGAACACTGAAGCTTTCTTT,CASRREPSMNTEAFF
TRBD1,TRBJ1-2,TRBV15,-,TGTGCCACCTCGACAGGGGGCGATGGCTACACCTTC,CATSTGGDGYTF
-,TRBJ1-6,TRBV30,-,TGTGGAACACTCAAGGATAATTCACCCCTCCACTTT,CGTLKDNSPLHF
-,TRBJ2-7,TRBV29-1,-,TGCAGTGTAGTAGGGAGGAACTACGAGCAGTACTTC,CSVVGRNYEQYF
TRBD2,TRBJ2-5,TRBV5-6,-,TGTGCCAGCAGCTTCGGGACTAGCGGGCTCAATGTGCTTGGAGAGTGGTACTTC,CASSFGTSGLNVLGEWYF
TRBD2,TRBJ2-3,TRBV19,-,TGTGCCACCTCGGCTAGCGGGGGAACAGATACGCAGTATTTT,CATSASGGTDTQYF
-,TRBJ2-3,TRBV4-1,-,TGCGCCAGCAGCCAGGATAGCGGATCTAGCACAGATACGCAGTATTTT,CASSQDSGSSTDTQYF
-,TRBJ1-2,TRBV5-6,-,TGTGCCAGCAGCATGCGGACAGTCTATGGCTACACCTTC,CASSMRTVYGYTF
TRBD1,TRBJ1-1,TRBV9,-,TGTGCCAGCAGCGTAGGGCCGGGACAGGCCTTGAACACTGAAGCTTTCTTT,CASSVGPGQALNTEAFF
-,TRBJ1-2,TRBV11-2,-,TGTGCCAGCAGCTTAGGTGGTCCCTATGGCTACACCTTC,CASSLGGPYGYTF
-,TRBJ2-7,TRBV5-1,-,TGCGCCAGCTCACTCCTCCTGGGGGAGGCCGAGCAGTACTTC,CASSLLLGEAEQYF
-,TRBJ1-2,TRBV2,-,TGTGCCAGCAGTGTGGTTACAGAAGTCTATGGCTACACCTTC,CASSVVTEVYGYTF
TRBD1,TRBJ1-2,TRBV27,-,TGTGCCAGCAGTTACGGACAGGGTAATTATGGCTACACCTTC,CASSYGQGNYGYTF
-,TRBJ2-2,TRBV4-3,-,TGCGCCAGCAGCCAAGATTGGGGAACCGGGGAGCTGTTTTTT,CASSQDWGTGELFF
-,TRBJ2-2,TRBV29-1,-,TGCAGCGTTGATAACAGGGGAGGGCACACCGGGGAGCTGTTTTTT,CSVDNRGGHTGELFF
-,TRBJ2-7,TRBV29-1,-,TGCAGCGTTGAAGGGGAAAACAGGTACGAGCAGTACTTC,CSVEGENRYEQYF
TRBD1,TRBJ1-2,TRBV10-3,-,TGTGCCATCAGTGGGGGACAGGGTAATGTAGGAGGCTACACCTTC,CAISGGQGNVGGYTF
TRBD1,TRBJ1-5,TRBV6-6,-,TGTGCCAGCAGCTCGACAGGGATGGGCAATCAGCCCCAGCATTTT,CASSSTGMGNQPQHF
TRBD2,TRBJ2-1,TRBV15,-,TGTGCCACCAGTTACGGACTAGCGACCTACAATGAGCAGTTCTTC,CATSYGLATYNEQFF
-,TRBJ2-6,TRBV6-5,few,TGTGCCAGCAGTTACTCTGGGGCCAACGTCCTGACTTTC,CASSYSGANVLTF
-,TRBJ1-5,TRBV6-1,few,TGTGCCAGCAGTGAGAACAGGGTACAGCCCCAGCATTTT,CASSENRVQPQHF
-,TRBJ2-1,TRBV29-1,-,TGCAGCGTTGAATTCGGTGAGCAGTTCTTC,CSVEFGEQFF
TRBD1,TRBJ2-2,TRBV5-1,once,TGCGCCAGCAGCTTGATAGAGACAGGGGCCGGGGAGCTGTTTTTT,CASSLIETGAGELFF
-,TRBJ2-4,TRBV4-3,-,TGCGCCAGCAGCCAGGGTCCAAGCAAAAACATTCAGTACTTC,CASSQGPSKNIQYF
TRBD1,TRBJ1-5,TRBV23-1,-,TGCGCCAGCAGGGGACAGAATCATCAGCCCCAGCATTTT,CASRGQNHQPQHF
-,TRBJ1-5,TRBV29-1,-,TGCAGCGCCGGGGACGGCCGCGGTCAGCCCCAGCATTTT,CSAGDGRGQPQHF
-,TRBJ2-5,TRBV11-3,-,TGTGCCAGCAGCTTCGGGGTCCAAGAGACCCAGTACTTC,CASSFGVQETQYF
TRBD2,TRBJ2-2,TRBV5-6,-,TGTGCCAGCAGCCTTGGGCTAGCGGGGGACACCGGGGAGCTGTTTTTT,CASSLGLAGDTGELFF
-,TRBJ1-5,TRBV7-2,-,TGTGCCAGCAGCCCAGAGGGTAGTCAGCCCCAGCATTTT,CASSPEGSQPQHF
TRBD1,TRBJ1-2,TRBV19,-,TGTGCCAGTACAGCAGGGGGCGCCTATGGCTACACCTTC,CASTAGGAYGYTF
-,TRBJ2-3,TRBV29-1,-,TGCAGCGTTGCGAAAGGCTACGGCACAGATACGCAGTATTTT,CSVAKGYGTDTQYF
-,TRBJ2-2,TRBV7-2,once,TGTGCCAGCGAGGGGATAAGGAACACCGGGGAGCTGTTTTTT,CASEGIRNTGELFF
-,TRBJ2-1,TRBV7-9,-,TGTGCCAGCAGTCTTAGAAGGGGGGGAACCAATGAGCAGTTCTTC,CASSLRRGGTNEQFF
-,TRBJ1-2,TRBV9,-,TGTGCCAGCAGCGTAGAAAGCGGTGGCGGCTACACCTTC,CASSVESGGGYTF
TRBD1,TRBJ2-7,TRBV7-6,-,TGTGCCAGCAGCTCGGGACAGGGAAAAGAGCAGTACTTC,CASSSGQGKEQYF
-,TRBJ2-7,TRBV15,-,TGTGCCACCAGCCACCCCACAGTGGGGTCGACCTACGAGCAGTACTTC,CATSHPTVGSTYEQYF
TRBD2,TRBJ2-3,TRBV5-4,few,TGTGCCAGCAGCTTGGGGGGGGCCAGCGGGGGCCGCACAGATACGCAGTATTTT,CASSLGGASGGRTDTQYF
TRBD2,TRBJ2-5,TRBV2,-,TGTGCCAGCAGACTAGCGCCCCAAGAGACCCAGTACTTC,CASRLAPQETQYF